The next 28 T cell receptor beta chains were all read from a single sample in a study of post-analysis software for immune sequencing data. Presence of unique molecular identifiers characterized the TCR beta cDNA libraries. TCRdb recomputed calls from the PCR reads with MiXCR, one row per CDR3 protein. The sample lists more than 450,000 distinct CDR3 sequences, roughly 46% seen once, with roughly 1.7% in the top ten. These receptors lack a known antigen. Study-level findings and limits: Patients carried a handful of TRBV segments more frequently than controls did, and TRBV5-6, TRBV5-1 and TRBV20-1 were among them.

The source material was blood. The receptors were gathered from a girl aged 10 to 17 with multiple sclerosis.

This chain joins TRBV10-3 and TRBJ1-2; 9 positions match TRBD1. The length of the CDR3 is 16 residues. V shed 7 bases and J 8 bases; nucleotides not matched to a gene: 17. Germline CDR1 ENHRY, CDR2 SYGVKD. The CDR3 coding sequence is TGTGCCATCACAATTGAGGGACAGGGAACCTTGGGGGGCTACACCTTC. The encoded protein is CAITIEGQGTLGGYTF.

As regards this clonotype: This CDR3 is missing its conserved last phenylalanine or tryptophan, likely due to a read error. The CDR3 region is CASSSDLAGELFC. The CDR3 bases are TGTGCCAGCAGCTCCGACCTAGCCGGGGAGCTGTTTTGT. The V call is TRBV7-8, the J call TRBJ2-2; D is uncertain. Germline CDR1 SGHVS, CDR2 FQNEAQ. The CDR3 has 13 amino acids. V was cut by 4 bases and J by 6 bases, with 9 bases left in between.

The chain joins TRBV11-2 to TRBJ1-1; 9 positions agree with TRBD1. From germline, CDR1 is SGHAT and CDR2 FQNNGV. CDR3 size: 14 residues. The V segment lost 5 bases and the J segment 1 base; nucleotides outside the gene matches: 2. Here the CDR3 reads CASSPQGANTEAFF. CDR3 coding DNA: TGTGCCAGCAGCCCACAGGGGGCGAACACTGAAGCTTTCTTT.

V and J are TRBV6-5 and TRBJ2-5; D unclear. The CDR3 is 15 residues long. V was shortened by 6 bases and J by 1 base, with 15 bases between the two germline ends. Germline assignment: CDR1 MNHEY and CDR2 SVGAGI. The CDR3 coding sequence is TGTGCCAGCAGGCGAACTCGGACCGCCCAAGAGACCCAGTACTTC. Translation: CASRRTRTAQETQYF.

The chain couples TRBV10-3 to TRBJ2-7, with D tentatively TRBD1 or TRBD2 (5 bases each). Germline CDR1 is ENHRY and CDR2 is SYGVKD. The CDR3 runs to 13 residues. V lost 10 bases, J lost 4 bases, and 17 bases lay in between. CDR3 DNA: TGTGCCACGAGGCTAGGGGAGATGTACGAGCAGTACTTC. Its protein is CATRLGEMYEQYF.

This clonotype was detected only a few times. The chain links TRBV30 to TRBJ1-2; possibly TRBD1 for D (5 bases). The CDR3 consists of 13 residues. Trimming took 0 bases from V and 4 from J, leaving 9 bases between them. Germline V gives CDR1 GTSNPN, CDR2 SVGIG (reference sequence). DNA for the CDR3: TGTGCCTGGAGTGTGGACACTAGCTATGGCTACACCTTC. Translated: CAWSVDTSYGYTF.

J is TRBJ1-2 and V is TRBV5-1, with 10 bases that match TRBD1. This CDR3 is built from 16 residues. The germline V gene has CDR1 SGHRS and CDR2 YFSETQ. J lost 6 bases, V lost 3 bases, and 11 bases had no gene match. The CDR3 DNA reads as TGCGCCAGCAGCTCGGACGCTGCGGACAGGGGGGATGGCTACACCTTC. This translates into CASSSDAADRGDGYTF.

The rearrangement uses TRBV5-1 and TRBJ1-1, with a possible D match to TRBD1 (5 bases). V lost 2 bases, J lost 2 bases, and 13 bases lay in between. Per germline, CDR1 SGHRS and CDR2 YFSETQ. The CDR3 spans 15 residues. The CDR3 DNA sequence: TGCGCCAGCAGCTTCTCCGGGACCGCAAACACTGAAGCTTTCTTT. Encoded protein: CASSFSGTANTEAFF.

This clonotype showed up just a few times. V usage is TRBV29-1 and J usage is TRBJ1-4, with TRBD1 as a possible D gene (6 bases). Deletions cut 5 bases from V and 3 bases from J, with 10 bases between. The CDR3 consists of 13 residues. The germline gives CDR1 SQVTM, CDR2 ANQGSEA. The CDR3 DNA sequence: TGCAGCGTTACAGGGAGGGCTAATGAAAAACTGTTTTTT. Residues: CSVTGRANEKLFF.

This clonotype occurred a few times. The chain links TRBV27 to TRBJ1-2; tentative D call: TRBD1 (5 bases). V gave up 10 bases and J gave up 5 bases, with 14 bases separating them. The CDR3 length is 12 residues. Germline-derived CDR1 and CDR2 are MNHEY and SMNVEV (reference sequence). The CDR3 region has the DNA TGTGCCACCGCGGGGGTCGGGTATGGCTACACCTTC. It encodes CATAGVGYGYTF.

The genes are TRBV7-2 and TRBJ1-1; tentative D call: TRBD1 (5 bases). V lost 2 bases, J lost 3 bases, and 19 bases lay in between. The CDR3 contains 17 residues. Germline CDR1 is SGHTA and CDR2 is FQGNSA. The chain's CDR3 is CASSLSRDQYPYTEAFF. The CDR3 DNA is TGTGCCAGCAGCTTATCCCGGGACCAGTACCCGTACACTGAAGCTTTCTTT.

The rearrangement links TRBV28 to TRBJ2-1; D gene ambiguous. Germline CDR1 and CDR2: MDHEN and SYDVKM. CDR3 length: 15 amino acids. Trimming removed 5 bases from V and 6 bases from J, with 17 bases in between. CDR3 amino acids: CASSPRAGGGNEQFF. The CDR3 region has the DNA TGTGCCAGCAGTCCCCGGGCAGGCGGCGGCAATGAGCAGTTCTTC.

V usage is TRBV12-3 or TRBV12-4 and J usage is TRBJ2-1; maybe TRBD1 (6 bases). Trimming took off 6 bases at V and 8 bases at J, with 14 bases between the two ends. The CDR3 covers 13 residues. CDR3 sequence reads: CASRYRVRDEQFF. CDR3 nucleotides: TGTGCCAGCAGGTACAGGGTCAGGGATGAGCAGTTCTTC.

The chain carries TRBV6-6 and TRBJ2-7; tentatively, D is TRBD2 (6 bases). The germline V gene has CDR1 MNHNY and CDR2 SVGAGI (reference sequence). The CDR3 is made up of 15 amino acids. Trimming removed 7 bases from V and 6 bases from J, with 22 bases in between. The chain's CDR3 is CASTTKVEVGGEQYF. Here the CDR3 DNA reads TGTGCCAGCACCACAAAAGTTGAGGTGGGGGGCGAGCAGTACTTC.

The chain has TRBV6-2 or TRBV6-3 and TRBJ1-6; TRBD1 is a possible D gene (5 bases). The V gene lost 0 bases and the J gene lost 8 bases, with 17 bases spanning the gap. Germline V gene sequence: CDR1 MNHEY, CDR2 SVGEGT. This CDR3 has 17 amino acids. The CDR3 protein is CASSYSLTGRTYSPLHF. CDR3 coding DNA: TGTGCCAGCAGTTACTCGCTAACAGGTCGTACTTATTCACCCCTCCACTTT.

The V call is TRBV13, the J call TRBJ2-3, with D perhaps matching TRBD2 (5 bases). Germline lookup yields CDR1 PRHDT and CDR2 FYEKMQ (reference sequence). This CDR3 contains 16 residues. Trimming removed 5 bases from V and 1 base from J, with 16 bases in between. CDR3 loop: CASSPKGSRGTDTQYF. The CDR3, as DNA: TGTGCCAGCAGCCCCAAAGGATCGAGGGGCACAGATACGCAGTATTTT.

V is TRBV20-1 and J is TRBJ1-1; a weak D match, TRBD1 (6 bases). Germline V gene data show CDR1 as DFQATT and CDR2 as SNEGSKA (reference sequence). This CDR3 has 15 amino acids. Trimming stripped 2 bases from V and 0 bases from J, with 13 bases between. Here the CDR3 DNA reads TGCAGTGCTAGACAGACCTACAGGGTGAACACTGAAGCTTTCTTT. Protein: CSARQTYRVNTEAFF.

V and J are TRBV6-5 and TRBJ1-4; D may be TRBD1 (5 bases). The germline V gene encodes CDR1 MNHEY and CDR2 SVGAGI. Trimming shortened V by 6 bases and J by 4 bases, and 9 bases separated the two germline ends. CDR3 length: 13 amino acids. CDR3: CASRRQSNEKLFF. Here the CDR3 DNA reads TGTGCCAGCAGGAGACAGAGTAATGAAAAACTGTTTTTT.

This clonotype was counted a few times. The DNA for the CDR3 is TGTGCCTGGAGTGCCCCGGGACAGGGGACCTACGAGCAGTACTTC. This translates into CAWSAPGQGTYEQYF. This sequence joins TRBV30 and TRBJ2-7, with 10 bases identical to TRBD1. Germline trimming cut 1 base from V and 2 bases from J; bases unmatched to any gene: 5. The CDR3 consists of 15 residues. Germline loops: CDR1 GTSNPN, CDR2 SVGIG (reference sequence).

This clonotype was counted only a few times. The CDR3 sequence: CASSLTTGEETQYF. CDR3 DNA sequence: TGCGCCAGCAGCCTGACCACAGGGGAGGAGACCCAGTACTTC. V is TRBV5-1 and J is TRBJ2-5; 7 bases are a match to TRBD1. The V gene's germline CDR1 is SGHRS and CDR2 YFSETQ. V lost 4 bases, J lost 5 bases, and 8 bases stayed unmatched. CDR3 length: 14 amino acids.

This clonotype was counted between two and nine times. The rearrangement joins TRBV10-3 to TRBJ2-7; 12 bases are a match to TRBD2. Trimming removed 4 bases from V and 1 base from J; junction bases left unmatched: 5. Germline V lookup: CDR1 ENHRY, CDR2 SYGVKD. This CDR3 contains 16 residues. CDR3 sequence: CAISGPTSGSSYEQYF. The CDR3, as DNA: TGTGCCATCAGTGGGCCGACTAGCGGGAGTTCCTACGAGCAGTACTTC.

This clonotype has a single count. The missing conserved phenylalanine or tryptophan at the end of this CDR3 makes a read error likely. CDR3 sequence: CASSSRGYEQYL. CDR3 nucleotide sequence: TGTGCCAGCAGTTCCAGGGGCTACGAGCAGTACCTC. The chain has TRBV12-3 or TRBV12-4 and TRBJ2-4; D perhaps matches TRBD1 (6 bases). The J call is doubtful: the DNA matches TRBJ2-7 better. The CDR3 loop spans 12 amino acids.

This chain connects TRBV7-9 to TRBJ2-6; TRBD1 matches at 7 bases. V lost 5 bases to trimming and J lost 9 bases; unmatched junction nucleotides: 10. CDR1 is SEHNR, CDR2 FQNEAQ, per germline (reference sequence). The CDR3 is 15 amino acids. This CDR3 reads CASSIGTAGFNVLTF. CDR3 in DNA: TGTGCCAGCAGCATAGGGACAGCCGGGTTCAACGTCCTGACTTTC.

In its sample, this clonotype was seen a few times. This chain uses TRBV9 with TRBJ2-7; unclear D gene. The germline gives CDR1 SGDLS, CDR2 YYNGEE. The CDR3 consists of 14 residues. Between the trimmed V and J ends, which lost 0 bases and 0 bases, there was a span of 7 bases. The CDR3 bases are TGTGCCAGCAGCGTAGAAGACGTCTCCTACGAGCAGTACTTC. Protein: CASSVEDVSYEQYF.

The chain recombines TRBV29-1 with TRBJ2-7; D call uncertain. Trimming shortened V by 4 bases and J by 2 bases, and 6 bases separated the two germline ends. Germline V CDR1 and CDR2: SQVTM, ANQGSEA. This CDR3 has 11 amino acids. The CDR3 sequence: CSVVEAYEQYF. The CDR3 DNA sequence: TGCAGCGTTGTAGAAGCCTACGAGCAGTACTTC.

Remarks on this clonotype: It may be a read error: a sequence one base away is much more abundant. CDR3 loop: CSVGINNQPQHF. CDR3 in DNA: TGCAGCGTTGGGATCAACAATCAGCCCCAGCATTTT. This rearrangement joins TRBV29-1 to TRBJ1-5; D ambiguous. Germline-derived CDR1 and CDR2 are SQVTM and ANQGSEA. Trimming took off 4 bases at V and 3 bases at J, with 7 bases between the two ends. The CDR3 length is 12 residues. The full variable domain, with the rest looked up from reference TRBV29-1 and TRBJ1-5, is SAVISQKPSRDICQRGTSLTIQCQVDSQVTMMFWYRQQPGQSLTLIATANQGSEATYESGFVIDKFPISRPNLTFSTLTVSNMSPEDSSIYLCSVGINNQPQHFGDGTRLSIL.

J is TRBJ2-7 and V is TRBV12-3 or TRBV12-4; no reliable D call. V was cut by 6 bases and J by 2 bases, with 8 bases left in between. The CDR3 is 12 amino acids. The CDR3 coding sequence is TGTGCCAGCAGCCGAGTAACCTACGAGCAGTACTTC. This codes for CASSRVTYEQYF.

This clonotype has just a few counts. For the CDR3, the DNA is TGTGCCAGCAGTTTATCCCAAACAGATACGCAGTATTTT. It yields the protein CASSLSQTDTQYF. The chain is built from TRBV28 and TRBJ2-3; D is unresolved. With 1 base removed from V and 3 bases from J, the gap between germline ends came to 5 bases. The CDR3 has 13 residues. The germline CDR1 and CDR2 sequences are MDHEN and SYDVKM.